The clone carrying this T cell receptor (beta chain) was seen more than once but under ten times. Its target is not known. This specimen comes from a study of T-cell memory formation after mild COVID-19. Study results and limitations: Pre-infection memory carried some responding clones, suggesting that cross-reactive memory joined. Clones contracting over day 15 to 85 were CD4/CD8 balanced, with later expanders leaning CD4+.

TCRdb independently ran MiXCR on the 5' RACE reads; one entry per CDR3 protein. The sample contains nearly 350,000 distinct CDR3 sequences, roughly 13% of which appear only once. V gave up 4 bases and J gave up 7 bases, with 16 bases separating them. CDR1 and CDR2 (germline): SGHTA, FQGTGA. The CDR3 runs to 14 residues. This clonotype was obtained from a young man who had mild COVID-19 (a few samples of this study predate the infection). Cell type and time point are not known. This rearrangement joins TRBV7-3 to TRBJ2-5; a possible D gene is TRBD2 (6 bases). Material: PBMCs or a T cell subset sorted from them (not recorded which). Here the CDR3 reads CASSSGLPAGTQYF. Written as DNA, the CDR3 is TGTGCCAGCAGCTCGGGACTCCCCGCGGGGACCCAGTACTTC.